The rows below give T cell receptor beta chains drawn from one sample of a study of cytomegalovirus exposure and HLA in healthy donors. Sequencing was performed with immunoSEQ multiplex PCR; in TCRdb, only in-frame clones are kept and a portion is missing. The sample records about 57,000 clones, 60% to 75% being singletons. Sequenced input: PBMCs. The origin of the receptors is a woman aged 45 to 65 in good health and CMV-seronegative. Both conserved end residues are part of each CDR3. The order of the fields is clone size, J gene, V gene, D gene, CDR3 protein, CDR3 DNA. A D gene is named only where the DNA matches it firmly. Size is stated for part of the rows, as once, few or many counts, or as a class when the clone is expanded.

NA,TRBJ2-7,TRBV28,TRBD2,CAISGMGYPNYEQYF,TGTGCCATTAGCGGGATGGGGTACCCTAATTACGAGCAGTACTTC
few,TRBJ2-7,TRBV14,TRBD2,CASSQEAGLPTYEQYF,TGTGCCAGCAGCCAAGAAGCGGGACTTCCTACCTACGAGCAGTACTTC
NA,TRBJ2-7,TRBV2,NA,CASSATPGEVSYEQYF,TGTGCCAGCAGCGCAACCCCGGGGGAAGTAAGCTACGAGCAGTACTTC
NA,TRBJ2-3,TRBV6-1,NA,CASRRGPSSTDTQYF,TGTGCCAGCCGGAGGGGACCCTCTAGCACAGATACGCAGTATTTT
NA,TRBJ2-7,TRBV6-1,TRBD2,CASRLGGGAYEQYF,TGTGCCAGCAGGCTGGGCGGGGGGGCTTACGAGCAGTACTTC
NA,TRBJ2-2,TRBV7-6,TRBD2,CASSFRGLAGGANTGELFF,TGTGCCAGCAGTTTCAGGGGACTAGCGGGAGGGGCGAACACCGGGGAGCTGTTTTTT
NA,TRBJ2-7,TRBV5-1,TRBD1,CASTGTGSHEQYF,TGCGCCTCTACTGGGACAGGCTCTCACGAGCAGTACTTC
NA,TRBJ2-5,TRBV2,NA,CASPDSQETQYF,TGTGCCAGCCCGGACAGCCAAGAGACCCAGTACTTC
NA,TRBJ2-7,TRBV28,TRBD1,CASSSTGTGRSYEQYF,TGTGCCAGCAGCTCTACGGGGACAGGGAGATCCTACGAGCAGTACTTC
NA,TRBJ1-5,TRBV20-1,NA,CSARNGQPQHF,TGCAGTGCTAGAAACGGTCAGCCCCAGCATTTT
few,TRBJ1-6,TRBV6-5,NA,CASSYRGSSYNSPLHF,TGTGCCAGCAGTTACAGGGGGAGCTCCTATAATTCACCCCTCCACTTT
few,TRBJ1-5,TRBV2,TRBD1,CASSPRTGDNQPQHF,TGTGCCAGCAGTCCTCGGACAGGGGACAATCAGCCCCAGCATTTT
NA,TRBJ1-3,TRBV7-3,TRBD1,CASIPKTTGGSSGNTIYF,TGTGCCAGCATCCCTAAAACCACAGGGGGGTCCAGTGGAAACACCATATATTTT
few,TRBJ1-2,TRBV6-6,NA,CASGTLDGYTF,TGTGCCAGTGGGACACTGGATGGCTACACCTTC
NA,TRBJ1-1,TRBV28,NA,CASSFGQLQAFF,TGTGCCAGCAGTTTTGGGCAGTTACAAGCTTTCTTT
once,TRBJ1-2,TRBV27,NA,CASSPLRTVPLGYTF,TGTGCCAGCAGTCCCTTGAGGACAGTTCCACTTGGCTACACCTTC
NA,TRBJ1-2,TRBV6-5,TRBD1,CASRPQGQYGYTF,TGTGCCAGCAGACCTCAGGGACAGTATGGCTACACCTTC
NA,TRBJ2-7,TRBV11-2,TRBD2,CASSPRREGEQYF,TGTGCCAGCAGCCCGAGACGGGAGGGCGAGCAGTACTTC
NA,TRBJ2-1,TRBV29-1,TRBD2,CSGSGRKDNEQFF,TGCAGCGGGAGCGGGAGGAAGGACAATGAGCAGTTCTTC
once,TRBJ2-5,TRBV5-1,TRBD1,CASNVDRGPRETQYF,TGCGCCAGCAACGTAGACAGGGGACCTCGGGAGACCCAGTACTTC
few,TRBJ2-1,TRBV27,TRBD2,CASSLAGGSYNEQFF,TGTGCCAGCAGTCTAGCGGGAGGCTCCTACAATGAGCAGTTCTTC
NA,TRBJ2-3,TRBV5-4,NA,CASRGDTDTQYF,TGTGCCAGCAGAGGGGACACAGATACGCAGTATTTT
NA,TRBJ2-1,TRBV5-4,NA,CAFAAGGYYNEQFF,TGTGCCTTTGCTGCGGGCGGTTACTACAATGAGCAGTTCTTC
NA,TRBJ1-1,TRBV18,NA,CASSRTQDTEAFF,TGTGCCAGCTCACGAACCCAGGACACTGAAGCTTTCTTT
NA,TRBJ2-7,TRBV27,TRBD1,CASRRTGVYEQYF,TGTGCCAGCAGGCGGACAGGGGTCTACGAGCAGTACTTC
NA,TRBJ1-5,TRBV6-5,NA,CASSYSRSSDQPQHF,TGTGCCAGCAGTTACTCGAGGTCGTCAGATCAGCCCCAGCATTTT
NA,TRBJ1-2,TRBV27,NA,CASSNQGLGYGYTF,TGTGCCAGCAGTAACCAGGGTTTAGGCTATGGCTACACCTTC
NA,TRBJ2-1,TRBV11-2,TRBD1,CASSAGEGQGFNEQFF,TGTGCCAGCAGCGCTGGCGAGGGACAGGGCTTCAATGAGCAGTTCTTC
few,TRBJ1-3,TRBV18,TRBD1,CASSSGTDSGNTIYF,TGTGCCAGCTCTTCCGGGACAGACTCTGGAAACACCATATATTTT